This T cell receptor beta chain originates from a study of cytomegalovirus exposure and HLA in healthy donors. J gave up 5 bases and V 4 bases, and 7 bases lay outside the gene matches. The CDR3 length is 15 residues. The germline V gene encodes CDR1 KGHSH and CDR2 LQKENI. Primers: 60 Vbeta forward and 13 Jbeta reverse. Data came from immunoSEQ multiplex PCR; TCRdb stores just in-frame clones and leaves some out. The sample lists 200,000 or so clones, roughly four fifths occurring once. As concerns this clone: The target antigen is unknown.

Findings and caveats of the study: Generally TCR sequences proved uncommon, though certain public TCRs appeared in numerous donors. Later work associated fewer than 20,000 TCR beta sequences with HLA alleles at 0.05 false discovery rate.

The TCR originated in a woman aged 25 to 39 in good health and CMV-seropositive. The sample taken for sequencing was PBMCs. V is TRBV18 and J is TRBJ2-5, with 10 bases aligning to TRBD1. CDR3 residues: CASSLGTGAWETQYF. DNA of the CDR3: TGTGCCAGCTCACTGGGGACAGGGGCCTGGGAGACCCAGTACTTC.